These 20 T cell receptor beta chains came from one sample sequenced in a study of blood T cell repertoires in COVID-19. Profiling relied on immunoSEQ multiplex PCR, and the TCRdb table lists in-frame clones only, not all of them. The data show over 250,000 clones, with approximately 85% seen just once and roughly 0.8% held by the top ten. The sample was peripheral blood. The receptors stem from a woman in her twenties or thirties with acute or convalescent COVID-19.

V gene TRBV13 combines with J gene TRBJ2-7; 9 bases fit TRBD1. This CDR3 is 15 amino acids long. Germline V gene data show CDR1 as PRHDT and CDR2 as FYEKMQ (reference sequence). V was pared by 6 bases and J by 4 bases, with 10 bases of the junction left unmatched. CDR3 in DNA: TGTGCCAGCAGACAGGCCGGGACAGGGACTTACGAGCAGTACTTC. This sequence encodes CASRQAGTGTYEQYF. Together with reference TRBV13 and TRBJ2-7, the CDR3 gives the full variable domain: AAGVIQSPRHLIKEKRETATLKCYPIPRHDTVYWYQQGPGQDPQFLISFYEKMQSDKGSIPDRFSAQQFSDYHSELNMSSLELGDSALYFCASRQAGTGTYEQYFGPGTRLTVT.

This chain links TRBV9 with TRBJ2-1; the D is unclear. This CDR3 is 15 amino acids long. Germline V gives CDR1 SGDLS, CDR2 YYNGEE. V lost 3 bases and J 2 bases, leaving 12 bases between the germline ends. The CDR3 nucleotides read TGTGCCAGCAGCGCGGTGATAAACCCCTACAATGAGCAGTTCTTC. This translates into CASSAVINPYNEQFF.

The genes are TRBV4-3 and TRBJ2-1, with TRBD2 as a possible D gene (7 bases). Germline V lookup: CDR1 LGHNA, CDR2 YSLEER. V was pared by 4 bases and J by 6 bases, with 16 bases between. The CDR3 sequence is 15 residues long. The DNA of the CDR3 is TGCGCCAGCAGCCTAACCTGGGGAGGGGGCAATGAGCAGTTCTTC. Its protein product is CASSLTWGGGNEQFF.

CDR3 nucleotides: TGTGCCAGCTCACCCAAAAGTACTAGCGGGAGGGCCTACGAGCAGTACTTC. Its translation is CASSPKSTSGRAYEQYF. The gene calls are TRBV18 and TRBJ2-7; TRBD2 aligns across 13 bases. Per the germline V gene, CDR1 is KGHSH and CDR2 is LQKENI. The CDR3 loop spans 17 amino acids. Germline trimming cut 3 bases from V and 2 bases from J; bases unmatched to any gene: 7.

V and J are TRBV11-3 and TRBJ1-1; 7 bases map to TRBD1. The CDR3 spans 15 residues. V shed 5 bases and J 0 bases; nucleotides not matched to a gene: 6. The germline gives CDR1 SGHNT, CDR2 YENEEA. In DNA form, the CDR3 reads TGTGCCAGCAGCGCGTCGACAGGGCTGAACACTGAAGCTTTCTTT. Encoded protein: CASSASTGLNTEAFF.

The chain is built from TRBV5-5 and TRBJ1-2; the D gene is possibly TRBD1 (5 bases). The germline V and J ends were trimmed by 2 bases and 2 bases, with 10 bases remaining between them. CDR1 and CDR2 (germline): SGHKS, YYEKEE (reference sequence). The CDR3 is made up of 14 amino acids. The DNA for the CDR3 is TGTGCCAGCAGCTTAGGGGCCCCAAACTATGGCTACACCTTC. Amino acid sequence: CASSLGAPNYGYTF.

The chain uses TRBV5-5 and TRBJ2-3; 9 bases agree with TRBD2. The CDR3 has 16 amino acids. With 2 bases clipped from V and 0 bases from J, the junction kept 4 bases outside the gene matches. Germline values: CDR1 SGHKS, CDR2 YYEKEE (reference sequence). The CDR3 spells CASSFLAGFSTDTQYF. In DNA, the CDR3 is TGTGCCAGCAGCTTTCTAGCGGGGTTTAGCACAGATACGCAGTATTTT.

The chain links TRBV9 to TRBJ2-7, with D possibly matching TRBD2 (5 bases). Germline CDR1 and CDR2: SGDLS and YYNGEE. The CDR3 runs 15 residues. Trimming took 2 bases from V and 6 from J, leaving 18 bases between them. CDR3 in amino acids: CASSVYNGIGGEQYF. The CDR3 DNA sequence: TGTGCCAGCAGCGTTTATAACGGGATCGGCGGCGAGCAGTACTTC.

The J gene is TRBJ2-2, the V gene TRBV28, with D uncertain. The V end lost 7 bases, the J end lost 6 bases, and 9 bases lay between the germline ends. The CDR3 sequence is 12 residues long. Germline CDR1 is MDHEN and CDR2 is SYDVKM. The CDR3 DNA sequence: TGTGCCAGCATTGGCACGCCCGGGGAGCTGTTTTTT. Translation gives CASIGTPGELFF.

The V and J genes are TRBV27 and TRBJ2-7; the match to TRBD2 covers 10 bases. Germline V CDR1 and CDR2: MNHEY, SMNVEV (reference sequence). The CDR3 has 18 residues. The V segment lost 6 bases and the J segment 5 bases; nucleotides outside the gene matches: 19. This CDR3 reads CASSLEGRVLAGVNEQYF. The CDR3 coding sequence is TGTGCCAGCAGCCTTGAGGGACGGGTCCTAGCGGGAGTGAACGAGCAGTACTTC.

The V and J genes are TRBV10-3 and TRBJ1-3; the D gene is possibly TRBD1 (5 bases). V lost 3 bases, J lost 2 bases, and 26 bases lay in between. The CDR3 is 20 amino acids. Germline V gene lookup returns CDR1 ENHRY and CDR2 SYGVKD. CDR3 nucleotide sequence: TGTGCCATCAGTGATGTACTTGGCGGGACTTTAGGGACTCCTGGAAACACCATATATTTT. It translates to CAISDVLGGTLGTPGNTIYF.

The chain recombines TRBV5-4 with TRBJ1-4; TRBD1 agrees at 9 bases. This CDR3 is built from 15 residues. The germline V gene has CDR1 SGHNT and CDR2 YYREEE (reference sequence). After removal of 4 bases from V and 3 bases from J, the junction contained 4 bases not matched to a gene. The CDR3 DNA reads TGTGCCAGCAGCGGACAGGGGTCGGCTAATGAAAAACTGTTTTTT. Translation: CASSGQGSANEKLFF.

The chain joins TRBV5-4 to TRBJ2-3; TRBD1 matches at 7 bases. There are 13 residues in the CDR3. Per germline, CDR1 SGHNT and CDR2 YYREEE (reference sequence). Trimming cost V 2 bases and J 5 bases; bases outside gene matches: 2. CDR3 sequence (DNA): TGTGCCAGCAGCTTAGGACAGGTAGATACGCAGTATTTT. Amino acid sequence: CASSLGQVDTQYF.

The chain uses TRBV3-1 (or the pseudogene TRBV3-2) and TRBJ2-1; 8 bases match TRBD2. The germline V gene has CDR1 LGHDT and CDR2 YNNKEL (reference sequence). The CDR3 covers 17 residues. Unmatched junction bases numbered 11, after V lost 0 bases and J lost 7 bases. CDR3 loop: CASSQDFRTSRGNEQFF. The CDR3 nucleotides are TGTGCCAGCAGCCAAGATTTTCGGACTAGCCGGGGGAATGAGCAGTTCTTC.

The sample holds one count of this clone. J is TRBJ2-7 and V is TRBV14, with a weak D call TRBD2 (6 bases). CDR3 size: 15 residues. Germline CDR1 and CDR2: SGHDN and FVKESK. The V and J ends lost 3 bases and 0 bases respectively, with 12 bases between them. As DNA, the CDR3 is TGTGCCAGCAGCCACTCTAGCGCTCCCTCCTACGAGCAGTACTTC. Amino acid sequence: CASSHSSAPSYEQYF.

The genes are TRBV11-3 and TRBJ2-4, with TRBD1 matching over 7 bases. The CDR3 contains 17 residues. The J segment lost 2 bases and the V segment lost 0 bases, leaving 7 bases of the junction unmatched. Germline V gives CDR1 SGHNT, CDR2 YENEEA. This CDR3 is CASSLDCRTGPKNIQYF. The DNA for the CDR3 is TGTGCCAGCAGCTTAGATTGTCGGACAGGCCCCAAAAACATTCAGTACTTC.

This clone was found once. The rearrangement links TRBV18 to TRBJ1-5; D is possibly TRBD1 (6 bases). The germline gives CDR1 KGHSH, CDR2 LQKENI. The CDR3 extends over 16 amino acids. Trimming cost V 5 bases and J 4 bases, with 18 bases left between them. The CDR3 spells CASSSSTGSPNQPQHF. CDR3 DNA: TGTGCCAGCTCATCTAGCACAGGGTCCCCTAATCAGCCCCAGCATTTT.

The rearrangement uses TRBV29-1 and TRBJ2-7, with D possibly TRBD1 on 5 matching bases. This CDR3 has 14 residues. Trimming took 5 bases from V and 2 from J, leaving 16 bases between them. From germline, CDR1 is SQVTM and CDR2 ANQGSEA. In DNA, the CDR3 is TGCAGCGTTCCAAAGTACATAGGGGCCTACGAGCAGTACTTC. Its protein is CSVPKYIGAYEQYF.

This chain joins TRBV18 and TRBJ1-1, with a weak D call TRBD1 (5 bases). V was cut by 3 bases and J by 1 base, with 9 bases left in between. CDR3 length: 14 amino acids. Germline V gives CDR1 KGHSH, CDR2 LQKENI. DNA for the CDR3: TGTGCCAGCTCACCTAGTAGGGGGAACACTGAAGCTTTCTTT. It codes for CASSPSRGNTEAFF.

This CDR3 reads CASGLAGGVIQYF. CDR3 in DNA: TGTGCCAGCGGCCTAGCGGGAGGGGTCATTCAGTACTTC. The rearrangement uses TRBV6-2 or TRBV6-3 and TRBJ2-4, with 12 bases aligning to TRBD2. The CDR3 runs to 13 residues. With V trimmed by 8 bases and J by 9 bases, 5 bases remained unmatched. Germline lookup yields CDR1 MNHEY and CDR2 SVGEGT.